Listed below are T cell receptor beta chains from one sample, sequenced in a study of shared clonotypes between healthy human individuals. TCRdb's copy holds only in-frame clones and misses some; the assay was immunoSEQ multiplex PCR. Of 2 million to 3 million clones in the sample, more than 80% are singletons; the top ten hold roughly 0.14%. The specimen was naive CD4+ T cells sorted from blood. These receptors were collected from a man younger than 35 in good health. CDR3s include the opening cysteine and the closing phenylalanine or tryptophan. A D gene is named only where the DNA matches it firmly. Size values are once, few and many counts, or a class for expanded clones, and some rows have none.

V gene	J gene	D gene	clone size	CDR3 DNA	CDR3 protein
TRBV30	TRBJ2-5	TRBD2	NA	TGTGCCTGGAAGTTAGGGGAGGGAATCACGGAGACCCAGTACTTC	CAWKLGEGITETQYF
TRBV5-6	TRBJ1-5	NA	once	TGTGCCAGCATGAATTGGGGGTGGGGCAATCAGCCCCAGCATTTT	CASMNWGWGNQPQHF
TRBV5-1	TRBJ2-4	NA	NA	TGCGCCAGCAGCTTGGAGATAGGGTCGGCCAAAAACATTCAGTACTTC	CASSLEIGSAKNIQYF
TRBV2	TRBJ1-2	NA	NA	TGTGCCAGCAGCCCCGAAAGAAATGGGGGCTACACCTTC	CASSPERNGGYTF
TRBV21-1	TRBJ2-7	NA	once	TGTGCCAGCAGCAACCCAATCAGGACTATCTCCCACGAGCAGTACTTC	CASSNPIRTISHEQYF
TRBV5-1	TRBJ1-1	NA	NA	TGCGCCAGCAGCTTGGATGAGGCCCCGCCGAGGACTGAAGCTTTCTTT	CASSLDEAPPRTEAFF
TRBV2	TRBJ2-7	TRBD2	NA	TGTGCCAGCAGTTACGAGCGGACTAGCGGGGGCTACGAGCAGTACTTC	CASSYERTSGGYEQYF
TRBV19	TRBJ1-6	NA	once	TGTGCCAGTAGTATGAAACAGGCCCATTCACCCCTCCACTTT	CASSMKQAHSPLHF
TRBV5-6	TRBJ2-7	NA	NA	TGTGCCAGCAGCTTGGCCCCAGGGTCGAGCTCCTACGAGCAGTACTTC	CASSLAPGSSSYEQYF
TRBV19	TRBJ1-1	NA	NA	TGTGCCAGCCCCTCACCTACAAACACTGAAGCTTTCTTT	CASPSPTNTEAFF
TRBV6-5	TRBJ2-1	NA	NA	TGTGCCAGCAGCCACCCTCCCATCAATGAGCAGTTCTTC	CASSHPPINEQFF
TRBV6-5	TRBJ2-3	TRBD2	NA	TGTGCCAGCAGCTACAACGGGGGGAACACAGATACGCAGTATTTT	CASSYNGGNTDTQYF
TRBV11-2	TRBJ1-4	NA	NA	TGTGCCAGCAGCTTACTAAGGGCAACTAATGAAAAACTGTTTTTT	CASSLLRATNEKLFF
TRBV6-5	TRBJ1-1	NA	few	TGTGCCAGCAGTACCCGAGGGGGGAACACTGAAGCTTTCTTT	CASSTRGGNTEAFF
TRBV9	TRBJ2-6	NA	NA	TGTGCCAGCAGCAAAGCTGGGGCCAACGTCCTGACTTTC	CASSKAGANVLTF
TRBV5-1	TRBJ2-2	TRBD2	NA	TGCGCCAGCAGCAGTGGGGCACTAGCGGGTCAGAACACCGGGGAGCTGTTTTTT	CASSSGALAGQNTGELFF
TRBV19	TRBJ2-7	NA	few	TGTGCCAGTAGTATACGGTCCGACAGGACCTACGAGCAGTACTTC	CASSIRSDRTYEQYF
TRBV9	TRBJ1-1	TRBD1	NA	TGTGCCAGCAGCGCGGACAGGGGATGGGGCACTGAAGCTTTCTTT	CASSADRGWGTEAFF
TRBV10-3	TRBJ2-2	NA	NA	TGTGCCATCAGCGGGGACCGGGAGCTGTTTTTT	CAISGDRELFF
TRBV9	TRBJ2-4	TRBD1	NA	TGTGCCAGCAGCGTAGCTGACAGGGGATGGAACATTCAGTACTTC	CASSVADRGWNIQYF
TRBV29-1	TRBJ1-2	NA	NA	TGCAGCGTTGATATATTTTCCCCACTACCGTATGGCTACACCTTC	CSVDIFSPLPYGYTF
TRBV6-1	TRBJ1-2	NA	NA	TGTGCCAGCAGTGAAGCGCCAGACCTCTATGGCTACACCTTC	CASSEAPDLYGYTF
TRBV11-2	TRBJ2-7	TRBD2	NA	TGTGCCAGCTCCAAAGGGCTAGCGGGACCCTACGAGCAGTACTTC	CASSKGLAGPYEQYF
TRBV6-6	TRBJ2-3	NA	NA	TGTGCCAGCAGTTCGTCGCCAGATACGCAGTATTTT	CASSSSPDTQYF
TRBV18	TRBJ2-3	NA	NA	TGTGCCAGCTCACCTCGCGGGGCCACGAGTACAGATACGCAGTATTTT	CASSPRGATSTDTQYF
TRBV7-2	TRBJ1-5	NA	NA	TGTGCCAGCAGCTTGGAGGGTATTAGCAATCAGCCCCAGCATTTT	CASSLEGISNQPQHF
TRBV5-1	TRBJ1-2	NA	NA	TGCGCCAGCAGACAAGGACAGAGCCCCTACTACACCTTC	CASRQGQSPYYTF
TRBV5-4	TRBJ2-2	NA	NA	TGTGCCAGCAGCTTGCCGGGGGCGAACACCGGGGAGCTGTTTTTT	CASSLPGANTGELFF
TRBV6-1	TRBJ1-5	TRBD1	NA	TGTGCCAGCAGGTCAGGGGGGGGTCAGCCCCAGCATTTT	CASRSGGGQPQHF
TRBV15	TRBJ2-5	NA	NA	TGTGCCACCAGCAGAGATCAGGAGACCCAGTACTTC	CATSRDQETQYF
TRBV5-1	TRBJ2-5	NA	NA	TGCGCCAGCAGCACTAGGACATATCAAGAGACCCAGTACTTC	CASSTRTYQETQYF
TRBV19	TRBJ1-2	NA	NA	TGTGCCAGTACCGTAACGGGGGGTCTTAACTATGGCTACACCTTC	CASTVTGGLNYGYTF
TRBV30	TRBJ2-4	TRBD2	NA	TGTGCCTGGAGTGGGGGGACTAGCTTCAACATTCAGTACTTC	CAWSGGTSFNIQYF
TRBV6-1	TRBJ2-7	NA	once	TGTGCCAGCAGGATGACAGTATGGAACTCCTACGAGCAGTACTTC	CASRMTVWNSYEQYF
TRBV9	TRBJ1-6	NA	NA	TGTGCCAGCAGCGTAGTGGACCTACCGAATTCACCCCTCCACTTT	CASSVVDLPNSPLHF
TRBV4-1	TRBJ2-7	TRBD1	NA	TGCGCCAGCAGCCAAGCGGTTTCGCGGGACAGGGGCGAATCCTTCAACTTC	CASSQAVSRDRGESFNF
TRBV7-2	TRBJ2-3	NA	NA	TGTGCCAGCAGCTTAGCCACAGATACGCAGTATTTT	CASSLATDTQYF
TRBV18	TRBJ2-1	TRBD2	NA	TGTGCCAGCTCACCACTTCAGACTAGCGCTGAGCAGTTCTTC	CASSPLQTSAEQFF
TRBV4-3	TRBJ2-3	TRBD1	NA	TGCGCCAGCAGCCAAGACTACGGACAGGGGGCCACAGATACGCAGTATTTT	CASSQDYGQGATDTQYF
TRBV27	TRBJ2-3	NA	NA	TGTGCCAGCAAGTGGAGTGGGGCTGTGGTGCAGTATTTT	CASKWSGAVVQYF
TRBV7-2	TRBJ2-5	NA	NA	TGTGCCGCATATAGCCCTGAGACCCAGTACTTC	CAAYSPETQYF
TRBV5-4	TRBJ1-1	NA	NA	TGTGCCAGCAGCGTTGACAGGAACACTGAAGCTTTCTTT	CASSVDRNTEAFF